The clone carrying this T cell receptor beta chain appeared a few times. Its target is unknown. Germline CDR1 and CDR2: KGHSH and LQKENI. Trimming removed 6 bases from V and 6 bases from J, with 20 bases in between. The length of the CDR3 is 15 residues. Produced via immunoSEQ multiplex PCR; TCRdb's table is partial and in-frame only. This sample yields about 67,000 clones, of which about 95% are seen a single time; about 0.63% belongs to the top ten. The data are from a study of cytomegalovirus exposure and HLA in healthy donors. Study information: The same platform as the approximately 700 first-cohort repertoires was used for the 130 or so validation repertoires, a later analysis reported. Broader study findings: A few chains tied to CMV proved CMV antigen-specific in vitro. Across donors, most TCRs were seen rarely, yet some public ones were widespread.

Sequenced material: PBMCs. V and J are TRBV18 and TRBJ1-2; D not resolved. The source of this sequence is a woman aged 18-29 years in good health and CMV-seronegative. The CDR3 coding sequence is TGTGCCAGCTCGGCGGGCCTTACCACGTACGATGGCTACACCTTC. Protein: CASSAGLTTYDGYTF.